Reported below is one T cell receptor (beta chain). What it binds is unknown. V dropped 6 bases and J dropped 2 bases, with 10 bases sitting between them. This CDR3 spans 14 amino acids. The germline V gene has CDR1 MNHNY and CDR2 SVGAGI (reference sequence). These data originate in a study of CD8+ T cells in alopecia areata. Study in general: The SALT score measured affected scalp surface percentage in treated patients. Overall study results and limits: Lesional scalp, especially alopecia totalis/universalis, showed higher clonality than normal scalp. Mice showed TCR sharing more clearly than patients did, possibly owing to HLA. Persistence during tofacitinib was seen for many expanded lesional clones in scalp and blood.

The treatment here: oral pan-JAK inhibitor, 5-10 mg twice daily. cDNA prepared by RNA extraction and subsequent reverse transcription served as the template for sequencing. Method: immunoSEQ multiplex PCR; TCRdb's copy keeps in-frame clones and lacks some. The sample has some 200,000 clones, around 56% seen once. This TCR derives from a human donor with alopecia areata. The material was CD4+ T cells sorted from blood, obtained at week 4, from a patient treated with tofacitinib. The V call is TRBV6-6, the J call TRBJ1-4, with a tentative D call TRBD1 (5 bases). The CDR3 DNA reads TGTGCCAGCAGGGGGACGGCCACTAATGAAAAACTGTTTTTT. This translates into CASRGTATNEKLFF.